This passage covers 19 T cell receptor beta chains from one sample sequenced in a study of memory CD4+ T cells and cytomegalovirus serostatus. Single viable CD3+CD4+CD8-CD45RO+ cells were sorted as the memory CD4+ T cells. Assay: immunoSEQ multiplex PCR; the TCRdb copy retains only in-frame clones and omits some. The top ten hold 1.6% of the sample, which has tens of thousands of clones, around 81% seen once. Sequenced: memory CD4+ T cells from blood. The receptors derive from an adult in good health and CMV-seronegative.

V usage is TRBV30 and J usage is TRBJ1-4; 7 bases agree with TRBD1. The trim removed 4 bases at V and 8 bases at J, leaving 10 bases unmatched. Germline CDR1 and CDR2: GTSNPN and SVGIG (reference sequence). This CDR3 spans 14 amino acids. In DNA, the CDR3 is TGTGCCTGGACTCTGACAGGGCGGAAAGAAAAACTGTTTTTT. Protein: CAWTLTGRKEKLFF.

CDR3 sequence reads: CASSLRQGDGYTF. CDR3 DNA: TGTGCCAGCAGCTTACGACAGGGGGATGGCTACACCTTC. The genes are TRBV14 and TRBJ1-2; 9 bases line up with TRBD1. The CDR3 totals 13 residues. The germline gives CDR1 SGHDN, CDR2 FVKESK. V dropped 5 bases and J dropped 6; count of bases not matched to a gene: 4.

The sample holds a few counts of this clone. The chain joins TRBV15 to TRBJ2-7, with TRBD2 identical over 10 bases. Germline V gene data show CDR1 as LNHNV and CDR2 as YYDKDF (reference sequence). The V and J ends lost 2 bases and 3 bases, in that order; junction bases with no gene match: 19. This CDR3 is built from 20 residues. The CDR3 DNA follows: TGTGCCACCAGCAGATTCTCTACGTGGCTAGCGGGAGCAAATATCTACGAGCAGTACTTC. Amino acids: CATSRFSTWLAGANIYEQYF.

The chain joins TRBV20-1 to TRBJ1-1; TRBD1 aligns across 8 bases. V shed 6 bases and J 9 bases; nucleotides not matched to a gene: 3. In germline, CDR1 is DFQATT, CDR2 SNEGSKA (reference sequence). The CDR3 length is 10 residues. DNA for the CDR3: TGCAGTGCGGGACAGGTTAAAGCTTTCTTT. Amino acid sequence: CSAGQVKAFF.

The chain couples TRBV9 to TRBJ2-3; D not certain. In germline, CDR1 is SGDLS, CDR2 YYNGEE. Trimming stripped 0 bases from V and 5 bases from J, with 10 bases between. This CDR3 has 14 amino acids. The CDR3 DNA is TGTGCCAGCAGCGTAGCAGGTCGGCGAGATACGCAGTATTTT. Protein sequence: CASSVAGRRDTQYF.

J is TRBJ2-2 and V is TRBV18, with 8 bases aligning to TRBD2. This CDR3 is built from 17 residues. Trimming at V came to 3 bases and at J to 4 bases, leaving 10 bases not matched to a gene. Germline-derived CDR1 and CDR2 are KGHSH and LQKENI. The CDR3 nucleotides are TGTGCCAGCTCACCCCGGTTGTACGGGGGGGGCACCGGGGAGCTGTTTTTT. This gives the protein CASSPRLYGGGTGELFF.

This clone was observed a handful of times. This chain joins TRBV7-2 and TRBJ1-1; D is unclear. Germline lookup yields CDR1 SGHTA and CDR2 FQGNSA. Trimming shortened V by 5 bases and J by 0 bases, and 4 bases separated the two germline ends. This CDR3 comprises 12 residues. DNA for the CDR3: TGTGCCAGCAGCCCATTGAACACTGAAGCTTTCTTT. This translates into CASSPLNTEAFF. The entire variable domain, with the rest obtained from reference TRBV7-2 and TRBJ1-1, is as follows: GAGVSQSPSNKVTEKGKDVELRCDPISGHTALYWYRQSLGQGLEFLIYFQGNSAPDKSGLPSDRFSAERTGGSVSTLTIQRTQQEDSAVYLCASSPLNTEAFFGQGTRLTVV.

The rearrangement links TRBV28 to TRBJ1-2; no definite D call. The V gene's germline CDR1 is MDHEN and CDR2 SYDVKM. This CDR3 region has 11 residues. Trimming stripped 9 bases from V and 4 bases from J, with 9 bases between. The CDR3 spells CASFSRYGYTF. CDR3 nucleotides: TGTGCCAGTTTTTCCCGCTATGGCTACACCTTC.

The chain links TRBV19 to TRBJ1-1; no reliable D call. This CDR3 is built from 11 residues. Trimming pared 6 bases from V and 2 bases from J, leaving 4 bases between. Germline CDR1 is LNHDA and CDR2 is SQIVND (reference sequence). CDR3 amino acids: CASRANTEAFF. The CDR3 DNA sequence: TGTGCCAGTAGGGCTAACACTGAAGCTTTCTTT.

The CDR3 reads CARHGNTGELFF. The CDR3 nucleotides are TGTGCCAGACACGGAAACACCGGGGAGCTGTTTTTT. The chain has TRBV6-5 and TRBJ2-2; D call uncertain. Trimming took 9 bases from V and 2 from J, leaving 7 bases between them. CDR3 size: 12 residues. Germline loops: CDR1 MNHEY, CDR2 SVGAGI.

The V gene is TRBV28, the J gene TRBJ2-1; D may correspond to TRBD1 or TRBD2 (5 bases each). Germline CDR1 reads MDHEN; CDR2 reads SYDVKM. The V and J ends lost 7 bases and 3 bases respectively, with 16 bases between them. The CDR3 contains 15 residues. Here the CDR3 reads CASTRGSGLYNEQFF. Written as DNA, the CDR3 is TGTGCCAGCACTCGAGGGTCAGGGCTCTACAATGAGCAGTTCTTC.

This chain joins TRBV11-2 and TRBJ2-3; the match to TRBD1 covers 7 bases. Per germline, CDR1 SGHAT and CDR2 FQNNGV. The junction had 5 bases not matched to a gene; V was cut back by 9 bases and J by 2 bases. The CDR3 runs to 13 residues. The CDR3 is CASNRGPTDTQYF. The CDR3 DNA follows: TGTGCCAGTAACAGGGGACCCACAGATACGCAGTATTTT.

This rearrangement joins TRBV28 to TRBJ1-2, with D maybe TRBD1 (6 bases). Germline-derived CDR1 and CDR2 are MDHEN and SYDVKM. The CDR3 covers 16 residues. V was shortened by 5 bases and J by 5 bases, with 21 bases between the two germline ends. CDR3 amino acids: CASSMTMGGLLYGYTF. CDR3 nucleotide sequence: TGTGCCAGCAGTATGACTATGGGGGGCTTACTTTATGGCTACACCTTC.

J is TRBJ1-3 and V is TRBV2; D unclear. CDR1 SNHLY and CDR2 FYNNEI come from the germline V gene. This CDR3 has 16 amino acids. V was trimmed by 1 base and J by 0 bases, leaving 10 bases between them. The CDR3: CASSEEGASSGNTIYF. In DNA, the CDR3 is TGTGCCAGCAGTGAAGAAGGCGCTAGCTCTGGAAACACCATATATTTT.

Comments on this clone: One end of the junction fails to match germline, which may point to a read error. The V and J genes are TRBV6-5 and TRBJ1-4; D may be TRBD1 (5 bases). The germline gives CDR1 MNHEY, CDR2 SVGAGI. The CDR3 has 14 amino acids. The CDR3 sequence: CASSYDLAGRSLSF. CDR3 in DNA: TGTGCCAGCAGTTACGACCTGGCGGGACGTTCCCTTTCTTTT.

The chain employs TRBV5-1 and TRBJ2-1, with 12 bases matching TRBD2. V shed 2 bases and J 5 bases; nucleotides not matched to a gene: 8. Germline V gene lookup returns CDR1 SGHRS and CDR2 YFSETQ. The CDR3 runs to 17 residues. The DNA for the CDR3 is TGCGCCAGCAGCTTAGCACCGGGACTAGCGGGCCACAATGAGCAGTTCTTC. Encoded protein: CASSLAPGLAGHNEQFF.

The chain links TRBV29-1 to TRBJ2-5, with D perhaps being TRBD1 or TRBD2 (5 bases each). The J call may be wrong; the DNA end is better matched by TRBJ2-7. The germline gives CDR1 SQVTM, CDR2 ANQGSEA. CDR3 length: 12 residues. The CDR3 DNA is TGCAGCGCCTCCGGGACCTCCGGCGAGCAGTACTTC. The encoded protein is CSASGTSGEQYF.

V and J are TRBV19 and TRBJ2-7; 9 positions match TRBD1. CDR1 is LNHDA, CDR2 SQIVND, per germline (reference sequence). The CDR3 has 15 amino acids. The trim removed 5 bases at V and 2 bases at J, leaving 7 bases unmatched. CDR3 amino acids: CASSGTGTVAYEQYF. The CDR3 nucleotides read TGTGCCAGTAGTGGGACAGGGACAGTCGCCTACGAGCAGTACTTC.

This clone was picked up a small number of times. The chain has TRBV7-2 and TRBJ1-3; tentative D call: TRBD1 (6 bases). The CDR3 extends over 12 amino acids. Trimming pared 6 bases from V and 6 bases from J, leaving 9 bases between. Germline CDR1 is SGHTA and CDR2 is FQGNSA. In DNA, the CDR3 is TGTGCCAGCAGACAGGGAGTAAACACCATATATTTT. This codes for CASRQGVNTIYF.